These 31 T cell receptor beta chains share one sample of origin, sequenced in a study of regulatory T cells in long-lasting Graves disease. Indicated time point: newly diagnosed GD, antithyroid drugs for less than 3 months. The TCR library was made from RNA that had been extracted from PBMCs in TRIzol. Through Arm-PCR of CDR3 regions and iRepertoire HTBI primers, TCR beta libraries were built. TCRdb re-derived calls from the multiplex PCR reads in MiXCR, one entry per CDR3 protein. The sample has 450,000 to 600,000 distinct CDR3 sequences; approximately 12% are singletons. This sample also appeared in a second study, on T cells in Graves' hyperthyroidism and ophthalmopathy.

The sample in question was peripheral blood mononuclear cells (PBMCs), obtained at new diagnosis, from a patient treated with antithyroid drugs. These receptors were obtained from a man aged 30 to 39 with Graves disease.

This clonotype was detected a few times. The chain is built from TRBV28 and TRBJ1-2, with a possible D match to TRBD1 (6 bases). V dropped 2 bases and J dropped 4 bases, with 17 bases sitting between them. Germline V lookup: CDR1 MDHEN, CDR2 SYDVKM. The CDR3 covers 16 residues. CDR3 in DNA: TGTGCCAGCAGTTTAGGAGGGGGAACAGGGTTCTATGGCTACACCTTC. Translated: CASSLGGGTGFYGYTF.

This clonotype was seen many times. J is TRBJ2-2 and V is TRBV6-1, with a possible D match to TRBD2 (5 bases). The length of the CDR3 is 16 residues. The germline V gene encodes CDR1 MNHNS and CDR2 SASEGT. Trimming stripped 8 bases from V and 5 bases from J, with 21 bases between. The CDR3 sequence: CASGDWSSGVTGELFF. CDR3 coding DNA: TGTGCCAGCGGAGACTGGTCCTCCGGGGTGACCGGGGAGCTGTTTTTT.

The J gene is TRBJ2-7, the V gene TRBV5-1; the match to TRBD2 covers 15 bases. V was clipped by 4 bases and J by 3 bases; unmatched bases: 8. Per germline, CDR1 SGHRS and CDR2 YFSETQ. The CDR3 spans 17 residues. CDR3 coding DNA: TGCGCCAGCAGCCCAGGACTAGCGGGAGGGCCTGTCTACGAGCAGTACTTC. It is translated as CASSPGLAGGPVYEQYF.

This clonotype appeared a few times. A much bigger clone sits one base away, suggesting this may be a read error. The missing conserved phenylalanine or tryptophan at the end of this CDR3 makes a read error likely. J is TRBJ2-5 and V is TRBV6-5; D perhaps matches TRBD1 (6 bases). In germline, CDR1 is MNHEY, CDR2 SVGAGI. This CDR3 region has 16 residues. V was clipped by 0 bases and J by 7 bases, with 18 bases between them. CDR3 nucleotides: TGTGCCAGCAGTTACTCGATTGGGACATCGGTAGGGACCCAGTACCTC. It encodes CASSYSIGTSVGTQYL.

This clonotype was counted ten times or more. This chain links TRBV20-1 with TRBJ1-2, with no clear D. V shed 8 bases and J shed 4 bases, with 14 bases lying between them. Germline CDR1 DFQATT, CDR2 SNEGSKA (reference sequence). This CDR3 is 12 amino acids long. This CDR3 is CSLPDRSYGYTF. CDR3 nucleotide sequence: TGCAGTCTACCAGATCGCTCCTATGGCTACACCTTC.

There are many counts of this clonotype. The chain joins TRBV20-1 to TRBJ2-1; 9 nucleotides agree with TRBD1. V lost 7 bases, J lost 7 bases, and 14 bases stayed unmatched. Germline V gene lookup returns CDR1 DFQATT and CDR2 SNEGSKA (reference sequence). This CDR3 contains 15 residues. In DNA form, the CDR3 reads TGCAGTGTACCGGACAGGGGAAGAAGTGGGAATGAGCAGTTCTTC. This sequence encodes CSVPDRGRSGNEQFF.

The rearrangement joins TRBV13 to TRBJ2-7, with TRBD2 as a possible D gene (6 bases). CDR1 and CDR2 from the germline V gene are PRHDT and FYEKMQ (reference sequence). The CDR3 extends over 15 amino acids. Trimming shortened V by 3 bases and J by 5 bases, and 17 bases separated the two germline ends. The CDR3 nucleotides are TGTGCCAGCAGCTTGGGCGGGAACCTTCGAAACGAGCAGTACTTC. Translated: CASSLGGNLRNEQYF. Supplemented by reference TRBV13 and TRBJ2-7, the full variable domain reads AAGVIQSPRHLIKEKRETATLKCYPIPRHDTVYWYQQGPGQDPQFLISFYEKMQSDKGSIPDRFSAQQFSDYHSELNMSSLELGDSALYFCASSLGGNLRNEQYFGPGTRLTVT.

This clonotype was picked up a small number of times. V and J are TRBV6-2 or TRBV6-3 and TRBJ1-3; maybe TRBD1 (6 bases). The CDR3 consists of 14 residues. The V gene's germline CDR1 is MNHEY and CDR2 SVGEGT. Trimming took 7 bases from V and 8 from J, leaving 18 bases between them. CDR3 in amino acids: CASNLQGGTDTIYF. The CDR3 nucleotides are TGTGCCAGCAACCTACAGGGAGGTACGGACACCATATATTTT.

This clonotype was seen only once. The J gene is TRBJ2-2, the V gene TRBV6-2 or TRBV6-3; D is unresolved. The length of the CDR3 is 14 residues. Germline V CDR1 and CDR2: MNHEY, SVGEGT. The ends were cut back, 7 bases at V and 5 bases at J, with 14 bases in the middle. CDR3 DNA: TGTGCCAGCACCCAGCCCCCGAGAACCGGGGAGCTGTTTTTT. Encoded protein: CASTQPPRTGELFF.

This clonotype was picked up many times. The chain has TRBV30 and TRBJ2-1, with D perhaps TRBD2 (5 bases). The germline CDR1 and CDR2 sequences are GTSNPN and SVGIG (reference sequence). The CDR3 loop spans 14 amino acids. Between the trimmed V and J ends, which lost 1 base and 2 bases, there was a span of 9 bases. The CDR3 DNA reads TGTGCCTGGAGTGCTAGCAGCACCTACAATGAGCAGTTCTTC. Translation gives CAWSASSTYNEQFF.

The chain is built from TRBV7-9 and TRBJ2-1, with D possibly being TRBD1 (6 bases). In germline, CDR1 is SEHNR, CDR2 FQNEAQ (reference sequence). The CDR3 loop spans 17 amino acids. The ends were cut back, 4 bases at V and 1 base at J, with 17 bases in the middle. This chain's CDR3 is CASSSPHAGVSYNEQFF. In nucleotides, the CDR3 is TGTGCCAGCAGCTCCCCCCATGCAGGGGTTTCCTACAATGAGCAGTTCTTC.

This clonotype was counted only a few times. A read error may be the cause here, since a much bigger clone is one base away. CDR3 amino acids: CASSLVGVQETQYF. The CDR3 nucleotides read TGTGCCAGCAGCTTAGTGGGGGTCCAAGAGACCCAGTACTTC. The chain employs TRBV7-6 and TRBJ2-5; D could derive from TRBD1 or TRBD2 (5 bases each). This CDR3 has 14 amino acids. Germline V gene data show CDR1 as SGHVS and CDR2 as FNYEAQ. Trimming stripped 1 base from V and 1 base from J, with 7 bases between.

At least ten counts were recorded for this clonotype. The chain joins TRBV12-3 or TRBV12-4 to TRBJ1-4; D may be TRBD1 (6 bases). V was pared by 2 bases and J by 8 bases, with 15 bases between. The CDR3 has 15 residues. CDR3 residues: CASSLPGVRREKLFF. The CDR3 DNA reads TGTGCCAGCAGTTTACCAGGGGTAAGAAGAGAAAAACTGTTTTTT.

This clonotype came up a few times. This chain connects TRBV20-1 to TRBJ2-1; TRBD2 agrees at 9 bases. Per the germline V gene, CDR1 is DFQATT and CDR2 is SNEGSKA (reference sequence). The CDR3 runs 13 residues. V was pared by 6 bases and J by 4 bases, with 4 bases of the junction left unmatched. CDR3 protein: CSAGGLAYNEQFF. CDR3 in DNA: TGCAGTGCAGGGGGACTAGCTTACAATGAGCAGTTCTTC.

In the case of this clonotype: This clone may be a read error of a much larger clone one base away. The rearrangement uses TRBV5-1 and TRBJ2-1, with D perhaps being TRBD1 or TRBD2 (7 bases each). This CDR3 has 15 residues. Germline CDR1 SGHRS, CDR2 YFSETQ. CDR3 sequence: CASSKGGPGGDERFF. CDR3 nucleotides: TGCGCCAGCAGCAAAGGGGGGCCAGGGGGGGATGAGCGGTTCTTC.

This clonotype was counted at least ten times. V gene TRBV12-3 or TRBV12-4 combines with J gene TRBJ2-4, with D uncertain. V was cut by 5 bases and J by 6 bases, with 23 bases left in between. CDR3 length: 17 amino acids. The CDR3 sequence is CASSLPSFLDLGNIQYF. The CDR3, as DNA: TGTGCCAGCAGTCTCCCTAGTTTCTTGGATTTGGGAAACATTCAGTACTTC.

This clonotype was observed a few times. CDR3 sequence: CASSTGQEFTRLHEQYF. In DNA, the CDR3 is TGTGCCAGCAGCACGGGGCAGGAATTCACCCGACTCCACGAGCAGTACTTC. The J gene is TRBJ2-7, the V gene TRBV27; D tentatively reads TRBD1 or TRBD2 (5 bases each). This CDR3 contains 17 residues. Trimming stripped 6 bases from V and 5 bases from J, with 26 bases between. Germline CDR1 is MNHEY and CDR2 is SMNVEV (reference sequence).

This clonotype was picked up many times. The chain links TRBV12-3 or TRBV12-4 to TRBJ2-7; 8 bases map to TRBD2. V lost 4 bases, J lost 6 bases, and 11 bases stayed unmatched. This CDR3 contains 15 residues. The CDR3 DNA reads TGTGCCAGCAGTTCCGACGTCGGGAGGGCCGGCGAGCAGTACTTC. The encoded protein is CASSSDVGRAGEQYF.

A single count supports this clonotype. A much larger clone is a single base away; this may be a read error. The chain combines TRBV20-1 with TRBJ2-3; D possibly corresponds to TRBD2 (6 bases). The CDR3 runs to 15 residues. V dropped 6 bases and J dropped 8 bases, with 24 bases sitting between them. Germline V gives CDR1 DFQATT, CDR2 SNEGSKA (reference sequence). The CDR3 loop is CSARPQSGRLGTQYF. The DNA of the CDR3 is TGCAGTGCGAGACCCCAAAGCGGGCGATTAGGTACGCAGTATTTT.

The chain combines TRBV20-1 with TRBJ2-7; 7 bases agree with TRBD1. The V gene end was trimmed by 2 bases and the J gene end by 5 bases; junction bases not matched to a gene: 3. Germline CDR1 and CDR2: DFQATT and SNEGSKA (reference sequence). This CDR3 spans 12 amino acids. Here the CDR3 reads CSARKTGNEQYF. CDR3 nucleotide sequence: TGCAGTGCTAGAAAGACAGGGAACGAGCAGTACTTC.

This clonotype occurred many times. The CDR3 DNA reads as TGTGCCAGCGGGGTCGGGGCGGGACGGAGCTCCTACAATGAGCAGTTCTTC. This gives the protein CASGVGAGRSSYNEQFF. The chain combines TRBV27 with TRBJ2-1; D possibly corresponds to TRBD2 (6 bases). Germline V gives CDR1 MNHEY, CDR2 SMNVEV (reference sequence). The length of the CDR3 is 17 residues. With 8 bases removed from V and 0 bases from J, the gap between germline ends came to 20 bases.

This clonotype was counted many times. This chain links TRBV27 with TRBJ2-5; 11 positions agree with TRBD2. V lost 6 bases to trimming and J lost 3 bases; unmatched junction nucleotides: 15. The germline CDR1 and CDR2 sequences are MNHEY and SMNVEV (reference sequence). This CDR3 spans 18 amino acids. The CDR3 region has the DNA TGTGCCAGCAGCAAGAGGAACAGGGTACTAGCGGGGGAAGAGACCCAGTACTTC. Translating it yields CASSKRNRVLAGEETQYF.

This clonotype was picked up many times. This chain joins TRBV5-6 and TRBJ1-5, with D unclear. Trimming left V 2 bases short and J 2 bases short, with 11 bases between. In germline, CDR1 is SGHDT, CDR2 YYEEEE. The CDR3 covers 15 residues. CDR3 nucleotide sequence: TGTGCCAGCAGCTTTCGGGGTACGGGCAATCAGCCCCAGCATTTT. This translates into CASSFRGTGNQPQHF.

On this clonotype itself: A read error is possible here, since a much larger clone lies one base away. This chain joins TRBV29-1 and TRBJ2-1, with TRBD1 as a possible D gene (6 bases). Trimming took off 7 bases at V and 12 bases at J, with 19 bases between the two ends. The germline CDR1 and CDR2 sequences are SQVTM and ANQGSEA. The CDR3 has 12 residues. As DNA, the CDR3 is TGCAGCGCAGTGACAGGCCCACCGGGGCAGTTCTTC. Protein product: CSAVTGPPGQFF.

The chain joins TRBV19 to TRBJ2-4, with D tentatively TRBD2 (5 bases). Germline V gene lookup returns CDR1 LNHDA and CDR2 SQIVND (reference sequence). The CDR3 runs 14 residues. V lost 5 bases and J lost 1, with 9 bases in between. CDR3 amino acids: CASSVGSAKNIQYF. CDR3 nucleotide sequence: TGTGCCAGTAGTGTGGGGAGTGCCAAAAACATTCAGTACTTC.

This sequence joins TRBV30 and TRBJ2-1; 8 positions agree with TRBD2. CDR3 length: 16 amino acids. From germline, CDR1 is GTSNPN and CDR2 SVGIG (reference sequence). Losses at the gene ends were 3 bases for V and 4 bases for J; bases not matched to a gene: 11. This CDR3 is CAWRYITGTRYNEQFF. The CDR3, as DNA: TGTGCCTGGAGATATATTACCGGGACTAGGTACAATGAGCAGTTCTTC. Filled out from reference TRBV30 and TRBJ2-1, the complete variable domain reads SQTIHQWPATLVQPVGSPLSLECTVEGTSNPNLYWYRQAAGRGLQLLFYSVGIGQISSEVPQNLSASRPQDRQFILSSKKLLLSDSGFYLCAWRYITGTRYNEQFFGPGTRLTVL.

This clonotype has at least ten counts. This chain links TRBV18 with TRBJ2-4, with D tentatively TRBD2 (7 bases). The CDR3 loop spans 15 amino acids. The V and J ends lost 0 bases and 2 bases respectively, with 8 bases between them. In germline, CDR1 is KGHSH, CDR2 LQKENI. The CDR3 spells CASSPPRGPKNIQYF. DNA for the CDR3: TGTGCCAGCTCACCACCGCGGGGGCCCAAAAACATTCAGTACTTC.

This clonotype was recorded at least ten times. The rearrangement uses TRBV20-1 and TRBJ2-1; D perhaps matches TRBD1 (5 bases). CDR3 size: 15 residues. The germline CDR1 and CDR2 sequences are DFQATT and SNEGSKA (reference sequence). Trimming cost V 0 bases and J 0 bases, with 9 bases left between them. The CDR3 coding sequence is TGCAGTGCTAGAGATTTGACAGTCTCCTACAATGAGCAGTTCTTC. Protein: CSARDLTVSYNEQFF.

This clonotype was detected a few times. The gene calls are TRBV5-1 and TRBJ1-2; TRBD1 aligns across 7 bases. Germline-derived CDR1 and CDR2 are SGHRS and YFSETQ. The CDR3 contains 15 residues. The V gene end was trimmed by 0 bases and the J gene end by 3 bases; junction bases not matched to a gene: 5. The CDR3 spells CASSLGPGGDYGYTF. The CDR3 DNA is TGCGCCAGCAGCTTGGGTCCAGGGGGGGACTATGGCTACACCTTC.

This clonotype was observed a handful of times. The chain links TRBV7-9 to TRBJ2-1, with TRBD2 identical over 9 bases. Germline V gives CDR1 SEHNR, CDR2 FQNEAQ (reference sequence). V lost 5 bases to trimming and J lost 5 bases; unmatched junction nucleotides: 10. The CDR3 loop spans 16 amino acids. In DNA, the CDR3 is TGTGCCAGCAGCGGGTCCTTAGCGGGAGCTAACAATGAGCAGTTCTTC. Its protein product is CASSGSLAGANNEQFF.

This clonotype was picked up many times. The V call is TRBV5-1, the J call TRBJ2-7; a possible D gene is TRBD1 (6 bases). This CDR3 comprises 14 residues. V shed 4 bases and J shed 5 bases, with 16 bases lying between them. Germline V CDR1 and CDR2: SGHRS, YFSETQ. For the CDR3, the DNA is TGCGCCAGCAGCAGAACAGGGTCAATGGACGAGCAGTACTTC. Amino acid sequence: CASSRTGSMDEQYF. Together with reference TRBV5-1 and TRBJ2-7, the CDR3 gives the full variable domain: KAGVTQTPRYLIKTRGQQVTLSCSPISGHRSVSWYQQTPGQGLQFLFEYFSETQRNKGNFPGRFSGRQFSNSRSEMNVSTLELGDSALYLCASSRTGSMDEQYFGPGTRLTVT.